Here is one T cell receptor beta chain with its context. As yet, its antigen is unknown. The repertoire was sequenced with immunoSEQ multiplex PCR; TCRdb's copy has only in-frame clones and lacks some. The sample lists some 90,000 clones; about 90% were seen once. The sample originates from a study of graft-versus-host responses after intestinal transplantation. Study-wide context: Every transplant recipient was induced with anti-thymocyte globulin, then maintained on tacrolimus and steroids for roughly 3 years. Study observations and caveats: Allografts from individuals with graft-donor T cell macrochimerism displayed high graft-versus-host to host-versus-graft clonal ratios.

The CDR3 loop spans 14 amino acids. CDR1 is SGHDN, CDR2 FVKESK, per germline. Trimming pared 1 base from V and 4 bases from J, leaving 10 bases between. Sequenced here: unstimulated CD4+ T cells sorted from spleen or lymph node cells, sampled before intestinal transplant. The chain couples TRBV14 to TRBJ1-1; a possible D gene is TRBD1 (5 bases). The origin of this receptor is a human donor who received an intestinal transplant. Written as DNA, the CDR3 is TGTGCCAGCAGCCAAGTTTGGGGCCTCACTGAAGCTTTCTTT. Amino acid sequence: CASSQVWGLTEAFF.